These T cell receptor beta chains were read from a single sample in a study of blood T cell repertoires in COVID-19. Repertoires were generated with immunoSEQ multiplex PCR, while TCRdb's copy carries only in-frame clones and drops some. The table shows about 130,000 clones, with over 75% occurring only once. What was sequenced was peripheral blood. These receptors originate from a human donor in a cohort sampled during active COVID-19. The CDR3 runs from the conserved cysteine through the conserved F or W. Fields, in order: clone size, V gene, D gene, J gene, CDR3 protein, CDR3 DNA. The D gene is left open where the match is weak. For some rows the clone size is stated as once, few or many, or as a class when expanded; others skip it.

size: .; V: TRBV7-2; D: .; J: TRBJ2-7; CDR3: CASSIWATYEQYF; DNA: TGTGCCAGCAGCATATGGGCAACCTACGAGCAGTACTTC
size: few; V: TRBV2; D: TRBD2; J: TRBJ2-1; CDR3: CASSGPGLAGGPPYNEQFF; DNA: TGTGCCAGCAGTGGACCGGGACTAGCGGGAGGACCACCTTACAATGAGCAGTTCTTC
size: .; V: TRBV25-1; D: .; J: TRBJ1-1; CDR3: CASSEVGYTEAFF; DNA: TGTGCCAGCAGTGAGGTCGGGTACACTGAAGCTTTCTTT
size: .; V: TRBV9; D: .; J: TRBJ2-3; CDR3: CASARGPSTDTQYF; DNA: TGTGCTAGCGCCAGAGGCCCTAGCACAGATACGCAGTATTTT
size: .; V: TRBV6-5; D: .; J: TRBJ1-2; CDR3: CASSYSVTALNYGYTF; DNA: TGTGCCAGCAGTTACAGTGTGACAGCTCTTAACTATGGCTACACCTTC
size: .; V: TRBV5-1; D: .; J: TRBJ1-2; CDR3: CASSLDGGRGISYGYTF; DNA: TGCGCCAGCAGCTTGGATGGCGGGAGGGGGATTTCCTATGGCTACACCTTC
size: .; V: TRBV11-2; D: TRBD1; J: TRBJ2-7; CDR3: CASSGDRAEQYF; DNA: TGTGCCAGCAGCGGTGACAGGGCCGAGCAGTACTTC
size: once; V: TRBV24-1; D: TRBD2; J: TRBJ2-3; CDR3: CATSDTRTSGNTQYF; DNA: TGTGCCACCAGTGATACCCGGACTAGCGGGAATACGCAGTATTTT
size: few; V: TRBV6-5; D: .; J: TRBJ1-1; CDR3: CASTLESLVTEAFF; DNA: TGTGCCAGCACCTTAGAGAGTTTAGTCACTGAAGCTTTCTTT
size: few; V: TRBV6-6; D: .; J: TRBJ2-7; CDR3: CASSSFDEQYF; DNA: TGTGCCAGCAGTTCTTTCGACGAGCAGTACTTC
size: .; V: TRBV5-6; D: TRBD1; J: TRBJ1-4; CDR3: CASSLAGQGIEEKLFF; DNA: TGTGCCAGCAGCTTGGCCGGACAGGGGATAGAGGAAAAACTGTTTTTT
size: .; V: TRBV7-2; D: TRBD2; J: TRBJ2-5; CDR3: CASSPSLRGSSVAQYF; DNA: TGTGCCAGCAGCCCTTCTCTGCGGGGGTCCTCGGTGGCCCAGTACTTC
size: .; V: TRBV6-2/TRBV6-3; D: .; J: TRBJ2-2; CDR3: CASTPRWLNTGELFF; DNA: TGTGCCAGCACCCCCCGGTGGTTGAACACCGGGGAGCTGTTTTTT
size: .; V: TRBV5-1; D: .; J: TRBJ1-6; CDR3: CASSLAGGSSPLHF; DNA: TGCGCCAGCAGCTTGGCCGGGGGGAGTTCACCCCTCCACTTT
size: .; V: TRBV29-1; D: TRBD1; J: TRBJ1-1; CDR3: CSVDRGQGNTEAFF; DNA: TGCAGCGTTGACAGGGGGCAGGGGAACACTGAAGCTTTCTTT
size: .; V: TRBV7-9; D: .; J: TRBJ2-1; CDR3: CASSLREGAVDNEQFF; DNA: TGTGCCAGCAGCTTACGTGAGGGCGCCGTAGACAATGAGCAGTTCTTC
size: many; V: TRBV6-2/TRBV6-3; D: .; J: TRBJ2-2; CDR3: CASSYSHAGELFF; DNA: TGTGCCAGCAGTTACTCCCATGCCGGGGAGCTGTTTTTT
size: .; V: TRBV2; D: .; J: TRBJ1-2; CDR3: CASKTRGYGYTF; DNA: TGTGCCAGCAAAACCCGCGGCTATGGCTACACCTTC
size: .; V: TRBV7-3; D: .; J: TRBJ2-1; CDR3: CASSFNPTGVTYNEQFF; DNA: TGTGCCAGCAGCTTCAACCCTACGGGGGTTACCTACAATGAGCAGTTCTTC
size: .; V: TRBV5-1; D: .; J: TRBJ2-1; CDR3: CASSPFRGSYNEQFF; DNA: TGCGCCAGCAGCCCTTTCCGGGGGAGCTACAATGAGCAGTTCTTC
size: .; V: TRBV7-2; D: .; J: TRBJ1-1; CDR3: CASSQPLTVNTEAFF; DNA: TGTGCCAGCAGCCAACCATTGACAGTGAACACTGAAGCTTTCTTT
size: .; V: TRBV24-1; D: TRBD2; J: TRBJ2-3; CDR3: CATSDRTSGISTDTQYF; DNA: TGTGCCACCAGTGATCGGACTAGCGGAATAAGCACAGATACGCAGTATTTT
size: .; V: TRBV5-1; D: .; J: TRBJ2-7; CDR3: CASSVGTSYEQYF; DNA: TGCGCCAGCAGCGTCGGGACTTCTTACGAGCAGTACTTC
size: .; V: TRBV5-1; D: TRBD2; J: TRBJ2-7; CDR3: CASSPGGSSEQYF; DNA: TGCGCCAGCAGCCCGGGGGGTTCGTCCGAGCAGTACTTC
size: .; V: TRBV4-2; D: TRBD2; J: TRBJ2-1; CDR3: CASSQSGTNGFNEQFF; DNA: TGTGCCAGCAGCCAGTCCGGGACTAACGGCTTCAATGAGCAGTTCTTC
size: many; V: TRBV30; D: TRBD1; J: TRBJ1-2; CDR3: CAWSGGQATYGYTF; DNA: TGTGCCTGGAGCGGAGGACAGGCAACCTATGGCTACACCTTC
size: .; V: TRBV2; D: .; J: TRBJ1-1; CDR3: CASSEQGMNTEAFF; DNA: TGTGCCAGCAGTGAGCAGGGGATGAACACTGAAGCTTTCTTT
size: .; V: TRBV5-1; D: .; J: TRBJ1-2; CDR3: CASSLGGLNYGYTF; DNA: TGCGCCAGCAGCTTAGGGGGTCTAAACTATGGCTACACCTTC
size: .; V: TRBV6-2/TRBV6-3; D: .; J: TRBJ2-3; CDR3: CASSSVGRRDTQYF; DNA: TGTGCCAGCAGTTCAGTGGGGAGGAGAGATACGCAGTATTTT